This T cell receptor (beta chain) derives from a study of blood T cell repertoires in COVID-19. Study-wide background: COVID-19 samples collected from the United States, Italy and Spain covered acute and convalescent phases. T cells, B-cell-depleted T cells, or PBMCs provided the cDNA or gDNA that served as material.

Enrollment of patients from Seattle took place during active infection, with longitudinal follow-up. The CDR3 loop spans 15 amino acids. The V gene lost 7 bases and the J gene lost 3 bases, with 16 bases spanning the gap. The germline V gene encodes CDR1 LGHNT and CDR2 FRNRAP. Original methodology: Nucleated cell counts were estimated from reference gene primer amplification. The assay was immunoSEQ multiplex PCR, and TCRdb's table has in-frame clones only and misses some. Clonal size and the V and J genes are those of that table, whereas D and trimming came from the DNA. The sample consists of 350,000 or so clones, around 88% of them appearing once.

This TCR derives from a woman aged 25 to 39 with COVID-19, enrolled during active disease. J is TRBJ1-5 and V is TRBV12-5; perhaps TRBD1 as D (5 bases). Sequencing was carried out using peripheral blood. The CDR3 bases are TGTGCTAGTGCCGTCGGGTCAGGGATCAATCAGCCCCAGCATTTT. This encodes CASAVGSGINQPQHF.